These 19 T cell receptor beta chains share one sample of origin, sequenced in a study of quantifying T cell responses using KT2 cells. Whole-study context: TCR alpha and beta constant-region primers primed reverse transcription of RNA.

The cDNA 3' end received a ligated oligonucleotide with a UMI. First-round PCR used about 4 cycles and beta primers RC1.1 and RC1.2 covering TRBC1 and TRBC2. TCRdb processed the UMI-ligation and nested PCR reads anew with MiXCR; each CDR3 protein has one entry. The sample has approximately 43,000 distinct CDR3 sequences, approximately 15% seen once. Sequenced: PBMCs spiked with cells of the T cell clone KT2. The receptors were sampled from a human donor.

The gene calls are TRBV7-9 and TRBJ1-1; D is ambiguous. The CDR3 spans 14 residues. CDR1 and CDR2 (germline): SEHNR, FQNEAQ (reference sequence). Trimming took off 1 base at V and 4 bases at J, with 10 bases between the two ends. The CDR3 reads CASSLGPGGTEAFF. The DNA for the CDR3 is TGTGCCAGCAGCTTAGGGCCGGGAGGCACTGAAGCTTTCTTT. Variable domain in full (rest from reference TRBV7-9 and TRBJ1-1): DTGVSQNPRHKITKRGQNVTFRCDPISEHNRLYWYRQTLGQGPEFLTYFQNEAQLEKSRLLSDRFSAERPKGSFSTLEIQRTEQGDSAMYLCASSLGPGGTEAFFGQGTRLTVV.

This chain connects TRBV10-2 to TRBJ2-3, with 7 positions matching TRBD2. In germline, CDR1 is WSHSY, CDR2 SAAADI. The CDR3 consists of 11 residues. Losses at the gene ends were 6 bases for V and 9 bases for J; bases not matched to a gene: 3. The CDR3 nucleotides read TGCGCCAGCAGGGGGGGGGACACGCAGTATTTT. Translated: CASRGGDTQYF.

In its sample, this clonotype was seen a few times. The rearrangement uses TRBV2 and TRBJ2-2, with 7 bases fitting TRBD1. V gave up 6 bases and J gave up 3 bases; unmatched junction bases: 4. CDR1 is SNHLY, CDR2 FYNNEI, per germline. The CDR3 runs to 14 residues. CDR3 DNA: TGTGCCAGCAGCAAACAGGGGTACACCGGGGAGCTGTTTTTT. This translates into CASSKQGYTGELFF.

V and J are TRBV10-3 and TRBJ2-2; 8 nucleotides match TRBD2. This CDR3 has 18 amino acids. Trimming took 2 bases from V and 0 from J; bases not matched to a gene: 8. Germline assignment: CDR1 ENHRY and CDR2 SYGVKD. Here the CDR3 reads CAISESQRERPNTGELFF. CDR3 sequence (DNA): TGTGCCATCAGTGAGAGTCAGCGGGAGCGACCGAACACCGGGGAGCTGTTTTTT.

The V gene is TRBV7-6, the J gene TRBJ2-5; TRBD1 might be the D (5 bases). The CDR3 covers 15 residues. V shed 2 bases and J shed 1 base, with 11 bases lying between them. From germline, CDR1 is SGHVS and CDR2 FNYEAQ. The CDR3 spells CASSLFDRTQETQYF. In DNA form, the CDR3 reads TGTGCCAGCAGCTTATTTGACAGAACCCAAGAGACCCAGTACTTC.

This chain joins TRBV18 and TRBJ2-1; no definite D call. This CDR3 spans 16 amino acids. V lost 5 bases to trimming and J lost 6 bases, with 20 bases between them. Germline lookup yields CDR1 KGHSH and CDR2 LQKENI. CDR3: CASSSSTVKGFNEQFF. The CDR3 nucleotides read TGTGCCAGCTCAAGTTCGACGGTTAAGGGTTTCAATGAGCAGTTCTTC.

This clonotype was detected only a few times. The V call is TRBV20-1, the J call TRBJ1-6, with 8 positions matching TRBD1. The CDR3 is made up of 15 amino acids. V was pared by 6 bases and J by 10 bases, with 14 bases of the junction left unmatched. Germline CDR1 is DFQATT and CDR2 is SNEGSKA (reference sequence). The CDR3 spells CSATPTTGVGSPLHF. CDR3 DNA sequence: TGCAGTGCCACTCCAACGACAGGGGTAGGCTCACCCCTCCACTTT.

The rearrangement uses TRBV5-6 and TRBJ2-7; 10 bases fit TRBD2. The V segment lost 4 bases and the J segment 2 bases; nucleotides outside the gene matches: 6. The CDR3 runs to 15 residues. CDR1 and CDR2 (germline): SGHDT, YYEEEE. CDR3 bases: TGTGCCAGCAGCACTCTAGCGGGGGTTACCTACGAGCAGTACTTC. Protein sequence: CASSTLAGVTYEQYF.

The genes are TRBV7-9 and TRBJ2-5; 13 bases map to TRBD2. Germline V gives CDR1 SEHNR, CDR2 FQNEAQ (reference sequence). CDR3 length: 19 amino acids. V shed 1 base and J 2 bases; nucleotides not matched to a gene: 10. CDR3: CASSLVSGTGLAGQETQYF. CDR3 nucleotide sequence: TGTGCCAGCAGCTTAGTATCTGGGACGGGACTAGCGGGACAAGAGACCCAGTACTTC.

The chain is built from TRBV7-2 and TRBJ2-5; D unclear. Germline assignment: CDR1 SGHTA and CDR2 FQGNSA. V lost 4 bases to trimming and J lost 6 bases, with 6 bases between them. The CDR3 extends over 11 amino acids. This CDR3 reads CASSSYQTQYF. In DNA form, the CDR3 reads TGTGCCAGCAGCTCCTACCAGACCCAGTACTTC.

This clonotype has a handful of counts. The CDR3 reads CASSLTGRSGYTF. The CDR3 region has the DNA TGTGCCAGCAGCTTAACGGGCAGGAGTGGCTACACCTTC. V is TRBV7-3 and J is TRBJ1-2; D unresolved. V lost 0 bases, J lost 7 bases, and 9 bases lay in between. The CDR3 has 13 residues. Per the germline V gene, CDR1 is SGHTA and CDR2 is FQGTGA.

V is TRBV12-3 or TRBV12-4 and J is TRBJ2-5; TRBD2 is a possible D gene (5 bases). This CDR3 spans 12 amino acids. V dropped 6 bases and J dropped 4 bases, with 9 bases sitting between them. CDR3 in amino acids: CASSPRGETQYF. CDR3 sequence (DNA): TGTGCCAGCAGCCCACGGGGAGAGACCCAGTACTTC.

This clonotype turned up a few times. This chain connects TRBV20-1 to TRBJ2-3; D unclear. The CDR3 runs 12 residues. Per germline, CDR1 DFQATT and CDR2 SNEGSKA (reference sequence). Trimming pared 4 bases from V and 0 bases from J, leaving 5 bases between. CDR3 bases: TGCAGTGCTACGCCTAGCACAGATACGCAGTATTTT. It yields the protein CSATPSTDTQYF.

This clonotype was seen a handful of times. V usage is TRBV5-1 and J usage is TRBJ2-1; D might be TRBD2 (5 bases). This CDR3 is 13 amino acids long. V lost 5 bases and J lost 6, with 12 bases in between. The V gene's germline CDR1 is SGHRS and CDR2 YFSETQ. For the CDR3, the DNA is TGCGCCAGCAGTCTCGGGGTGGGCAATGAGCAGTTCTTC. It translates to CASSLGVGNEQFF. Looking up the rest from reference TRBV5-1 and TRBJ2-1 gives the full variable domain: KAGVTQTPRYLIKTRGQQVTLSCSPISGHRSVSWYQQTPGQGLQFLFEYFSETQRNKGNFPGRFSGRQFSNSRSEMNVSTLELGDSALYLCASSLGVGNEQFFGPGTRLTVL.

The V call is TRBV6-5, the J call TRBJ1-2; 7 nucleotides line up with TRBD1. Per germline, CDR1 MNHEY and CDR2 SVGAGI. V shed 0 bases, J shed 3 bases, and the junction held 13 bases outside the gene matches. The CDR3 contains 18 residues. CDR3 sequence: CASSYSNPGGQVHYGYTF. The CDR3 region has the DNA TGTGCCAGCAGTTACTCTAACCCCGGAGGACAGGTGCACTATGGCTACACCTTC.

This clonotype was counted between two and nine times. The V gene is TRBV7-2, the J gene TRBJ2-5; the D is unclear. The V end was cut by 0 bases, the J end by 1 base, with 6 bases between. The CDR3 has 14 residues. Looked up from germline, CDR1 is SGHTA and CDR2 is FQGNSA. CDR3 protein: CASSLAGRQETQYF. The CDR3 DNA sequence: TGTGCCAGCAGCTTAGCCGGGCGCCAAGAGACCCAGTACTTC.

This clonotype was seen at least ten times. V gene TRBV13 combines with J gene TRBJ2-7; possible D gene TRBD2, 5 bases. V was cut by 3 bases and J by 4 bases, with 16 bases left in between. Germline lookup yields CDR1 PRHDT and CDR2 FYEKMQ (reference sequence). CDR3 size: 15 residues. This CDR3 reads CASSFNSEGFYEQYF. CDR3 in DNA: TGTGCCAGCAGCTTTAATTCAGAGGGTTTTTACGAGCAGTACTTC.

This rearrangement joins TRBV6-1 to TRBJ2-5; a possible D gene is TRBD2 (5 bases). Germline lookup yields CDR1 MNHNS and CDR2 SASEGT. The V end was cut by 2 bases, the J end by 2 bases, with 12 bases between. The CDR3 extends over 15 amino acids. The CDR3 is CASSEWTRAQETQYF. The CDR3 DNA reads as TGTGCCAGCAGTGAATGGACTCGGGCACAAGAGACCCAGTACTTC.

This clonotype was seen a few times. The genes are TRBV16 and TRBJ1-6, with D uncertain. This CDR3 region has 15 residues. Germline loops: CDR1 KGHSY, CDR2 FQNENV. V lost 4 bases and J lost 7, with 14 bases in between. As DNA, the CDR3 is TGTGCCAGCAGCCCCCGTGAAGGGAGGAATTCACCCCTCCACTTT. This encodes CASSPREGRNSPLHF. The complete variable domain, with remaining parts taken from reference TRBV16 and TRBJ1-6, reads GEEVAQTPKHLVRGEGQKAKLYCAPIKGHSYVFWYQQVLKNEFKFLISFQNENVFDETGMPKERFSAKCLPNSPCSLEIQATKLEDSAVYFCASSPREGRNSPLHFGNGTRLTVT.